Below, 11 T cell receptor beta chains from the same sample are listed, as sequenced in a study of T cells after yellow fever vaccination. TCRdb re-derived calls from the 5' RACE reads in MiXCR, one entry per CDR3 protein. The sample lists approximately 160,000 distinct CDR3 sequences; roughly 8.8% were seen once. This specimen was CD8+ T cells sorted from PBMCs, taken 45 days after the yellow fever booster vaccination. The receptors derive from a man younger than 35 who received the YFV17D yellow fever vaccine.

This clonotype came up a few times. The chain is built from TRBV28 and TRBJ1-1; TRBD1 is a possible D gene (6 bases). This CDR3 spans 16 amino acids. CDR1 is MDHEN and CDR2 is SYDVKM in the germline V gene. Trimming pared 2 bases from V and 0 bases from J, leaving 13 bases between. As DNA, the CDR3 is TGTGCCAGCAGTTTAAGTCCAGGGGCGATGAACACTGAAGCTTTCTTT. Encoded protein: CASSLSPGAMNTEAFF.

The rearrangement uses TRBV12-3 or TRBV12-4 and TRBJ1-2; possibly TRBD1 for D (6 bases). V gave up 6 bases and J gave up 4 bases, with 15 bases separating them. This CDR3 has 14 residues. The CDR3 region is CASSRTVTFYGYTF. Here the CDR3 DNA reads TGTGCCAGCAGCAGGACAGTGACCTTCTATGGCTACACCTTC.

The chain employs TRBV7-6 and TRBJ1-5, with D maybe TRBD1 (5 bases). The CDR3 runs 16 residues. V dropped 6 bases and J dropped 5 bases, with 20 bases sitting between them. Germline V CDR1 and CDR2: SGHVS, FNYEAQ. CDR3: CASSPKGPGSYQPQHF. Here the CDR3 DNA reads TGTGCCAGCAGTCCAAAGGGACCGGGTTCGTATCAGCCCCAGCATTTT.

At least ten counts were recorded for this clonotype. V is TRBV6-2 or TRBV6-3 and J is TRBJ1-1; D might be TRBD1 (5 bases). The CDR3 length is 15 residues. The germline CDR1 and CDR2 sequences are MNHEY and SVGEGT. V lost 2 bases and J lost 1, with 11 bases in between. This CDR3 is CASSYQMGENTEAFF. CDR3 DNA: TGTGCCAGCAGTTACCAAATGGGGGAGAACACTGAAGCTTTCTTT.

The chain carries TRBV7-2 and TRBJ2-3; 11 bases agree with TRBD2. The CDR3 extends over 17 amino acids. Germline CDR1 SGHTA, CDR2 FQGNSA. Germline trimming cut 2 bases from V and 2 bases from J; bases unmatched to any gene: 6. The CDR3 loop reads CASSLPGLAGPTDTQYF. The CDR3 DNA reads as TGTGCCAGCAGCTTACCAGGACTAGCGGGCCCCACAGATACGCAGTATTTT.

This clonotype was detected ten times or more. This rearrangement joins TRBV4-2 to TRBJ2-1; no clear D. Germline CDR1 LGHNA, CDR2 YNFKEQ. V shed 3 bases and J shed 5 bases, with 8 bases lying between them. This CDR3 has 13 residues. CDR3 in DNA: TGTGCCAGCAGCCACCGGGCCCACAATGAGCAGTTCTTC. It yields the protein CASSHRAHNEQFF.

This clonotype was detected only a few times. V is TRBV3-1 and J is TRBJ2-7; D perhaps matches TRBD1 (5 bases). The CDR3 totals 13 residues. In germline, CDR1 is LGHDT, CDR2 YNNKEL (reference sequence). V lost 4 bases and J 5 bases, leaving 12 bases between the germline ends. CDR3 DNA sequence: TGTGCCAGCAGCCTAGGGGCCCGGCACGAGCAGTACGTC. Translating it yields CASSLGARHEQYV.

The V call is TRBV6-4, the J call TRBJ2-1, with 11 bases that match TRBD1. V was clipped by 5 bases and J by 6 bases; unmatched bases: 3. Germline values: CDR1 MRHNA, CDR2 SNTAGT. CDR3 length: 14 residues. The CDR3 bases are TGTGCCAGCAGTTCCGGGACAGGGGGCAATGAGCAGTTCTTC. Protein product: CASSSGTGGNEQFF.

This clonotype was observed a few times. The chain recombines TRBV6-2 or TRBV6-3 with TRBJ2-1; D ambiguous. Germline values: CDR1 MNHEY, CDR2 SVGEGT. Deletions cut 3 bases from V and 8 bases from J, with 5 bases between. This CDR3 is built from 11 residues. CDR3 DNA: TGTGCCAGCAGTTATGGCTATGAGCAGTTCTTC. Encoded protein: CASSYGYEQFF.

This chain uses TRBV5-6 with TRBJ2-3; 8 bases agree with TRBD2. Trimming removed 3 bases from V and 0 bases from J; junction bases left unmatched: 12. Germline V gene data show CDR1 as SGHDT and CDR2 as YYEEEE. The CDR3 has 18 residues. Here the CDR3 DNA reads TGTGCCAGCAGCTCCCTCGCGGGGGGCACGCCTAGCACAGATACGCAGTATTTT. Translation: CASSSLAGGTPSTDTQYF.

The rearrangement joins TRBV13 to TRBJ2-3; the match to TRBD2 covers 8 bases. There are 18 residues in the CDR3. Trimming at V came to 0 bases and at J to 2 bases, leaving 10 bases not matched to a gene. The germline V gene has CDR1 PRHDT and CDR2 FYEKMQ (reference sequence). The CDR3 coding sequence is TGTGCCAGCAGCTTAGGCCTAGTGGCGGGGGGCATCACAGATACGCAGTATTTT. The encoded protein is CASSLGLVAGGITDTQYF.